The 30 T cell receptor beta chains below all came from one sample that was sequenced in a study of cytomegalovirus exposure and HLA in healthy donors. The PCR made use of 60 Vbeta and 13 Jbeta primers. Profiled with immunoSEQ multiplex PCR; TCRdb holds only in-frame clones, not every one. This repertoire includes over 75,000 clones. The sequenced material came from PBMCs. The receptors were gathered from a girl between 10 and 17 years old in good health and CMV-seropositive.

V gene TRBV19 combines with J gene TRBJ2-7, with a tentative D call TRBD1 (6 bases). With 3 bases removed from V and 6 bases from J, the gap between germline ends came to 12 bases. The CDR3 contains 13 residues. Germline V CDR1 and CDR2: LNHDA, SQIVND (reference sequence). In DNA form, the CDR3 reads TGTGCCAGTAGTATTAATGGGGGCGGCGAGCAGTACGTC. Its translation: CASSINGGGEQYV.

This chain uses TRBV7-8 with TRBJ1-5; D not resolved. V lost 1 base, J lost 10 bases, and 14 bases lay in between. Germline loops: CDR1 SGHVS, CDR2 FQNEAQ. This CDR3 is built from 14 residues. The CDR3 is CASSLVRGTEPQHF. The CDR3, as DNA: TGTGCCAGCAGCTTAGTTCGGGGAACGGAACCCCAGCATTTT. Filled out from reference TRBV7-8 and TRBJ1-5, the complete variable domain reads GAGVSQSPRYKVAKRGQDVALRCDPISGHVSLFWYQQALGQGPEFLTYFQNEAQLDKSGLPSDRFFAERPEGSVSTLKIQRTQQEDSAVYLCASSLVRGTEPQHFGDGTRLSIL.

This chain connects TRBV7-6 to TRBJ2-1; a possible D gene is TRBD2 (5 bases). CDR1 and CDR2 (germline): SGHVS, FNYEAQ. The length of the CDR3 is 15 residues. V dropped 1 base and J dropped 0 bases, with 7 bases sitting between them. CDR3 amino acids: CASSLVGSSYNEQFF. For the CDR3, the DNA is TGTGCCAGCAGCTTAGTTGGGAGCTCCTACAATGAGCAGTTCTTC.

The V call is TRBV25-1, the J call TRBJ1-1, with TRBD1 identical over 9 bases. With 5 bases clipped from V and 3 bases from J, the junction kept 4 bases outside the gene matches. The CDR3 is made up of 14 amino acids. Germline V gene data show CDR1 as MGHDK and CDR2 as SYGVNS. Here the CDR3 DNA reads TGTGCCAGCAGTACAGGGGGCGCCCACACTGAAGCTTTCTTT. The encoded protein is CASSTGGAHTEAFF.

The chain employs TRBV13 and TRBJ2-1, with 10 bases fitting TRBD2. After removal of 5 bases from V and 2 bases from J, the junction contained 12 bases not matched to a gene. The CDR3 is 18 amino acids. The V gene's germline CDR1 is PRHDT and CDR2 FYEKMQ (reference sequence). The CDR3: CASSEPSLAGATYNEQFF. Here the CDR3 DNA reads TGTGCCAGCAGCGAGCCCTCCCTAGCGGGGGCTACCTACAATGAGCAGTTCTTC. Full variable domain (outside the CDR3, taken from reference TRBV13 and TRBJ2-1): AAGVIQSPRHLIKEKRETATLKCYPIPRHDTVYWYQQGPGQDPQFLISFYEKMQSDKGSIPDRFSAQQFSDYHSELNMSSLELGDSALYFCASSEPSLAGATYNEQFFGPGTRLTVL.

The rearrangement uses TRBV28 and TRBJ1-2; 9 bases align to TRBD1. CDR1 and CDR2 (germline): MDHEN, SYDVKM. Losses at the gene ends were 6 bases for V and 12 bases for J; bases not matched to a gene: 8. CDR3 size: 12 residues. CDR3 sequence reads: CASRSGTGMNTF. Here the CDR3 DNA reads TGTGCCAGCAGATCCGGGACAGGGATGAACACCTTC.

The V and J genes are TRBV2 and TRBJ2-3; 8 bases map to TRBD2. The ends lost 5 bases at V and 1 base at J; junction bases unmatched: 2. CDR1 SNHLY and CDR2 FYNNEI come from the germline V gene. The CDR3 is 14 amino acids. The CDR3 reads CASSSSGGTDTQYF. The DNA of the CDR3 is TGTGCCAGCAGTAGTAGCGGGGGCACAGATACGCAGTATTTT.

The rearrangement links TRBV7-9 to TRBJ2-7, with 9 bases that match TRBD2. Germline CDR1 reads SEHNR; CDR2 reads FQNEAQ (reference sequence). CDR3 length: 13 residues. The DNA for the CDR3 is TGTGCCAGCAGCCCTCGTATGGTAGCGGGGGTTGACGTC. This translates into CASSPRMVAGVDV.

The chain combines TRBV28 with TRBJ1-2; no clear D gene. Trimming cost V 6 bases and J 7 bases, with 18 bases left between them. The CDR3 consists of 14 residues. CDR1 and CDR2 (germline): MDHEN, SYDVKM. This CDR3 reads CASRASDLSGGYTF. As DNA, the CDR3 is TGTGCCAGCAGAGCCAGCGACCTATCGGGTGGCTACACCTTC.

The V gene is TRBV18, the J gene TRBJ2-5, with D maybe TRBD1 (5 bases). Trimming shortened V by 6 bases and J by 1 base, and 9 bases separated the two germline ends. The CDR3 sequence is 13 residues long. Germline lookup yields CDR1 KGHSH and CDR2 LQKENI. As DNA, the CDR3 is TGTGCCAGCTCCCAGGGATCCCAAGAGACCCAGTACTTC. It is translated as CASSQGSQETQYF.

The J gene is TRBJ1-1, the V gene TRBV5-1; 10 bases are a match to TRBD1. The V gene's germline CDR1 is SGHRS and CDR2 YFSETQ. The CDR3 has 15 amino acids. V shed 1 base and J 5 bases; nucleotides not matched to a gene: 5. The CDR3 protein is CASSLLDRGDTEAFF. CDR3 in DNA: TGCGCCAGCAGCTTGTTGGACAGGGGGGATACTGAAGCTTTCTTT.

The chain couples TRBV4-2 to TRBJ2-5, with 12 bases aligning to TRBD2. V lost 2 bases, J lost 4 bases, and 5 bases stayed unmatched. CDR1 LGHNA and CDR2 YNFKEQ come from the germline V gene. The CDR3 consists of 16 residues. CDR3 DNA: TGTGCCAGCAGCCAAACTAGCGGGGGGTCGGGAGAGACCCAGTACTTC. Translation gives CASSQTSGGSGETQYF.

The chain has TRBV5-4 and TRBJ2-3; D not certain. Trimming removed 0 bases from V and 5 bases from J, with 7 bases in between. Germline CDR1 reads SGHNT; CDR2 reads YYREEE (reference sequence). The CDR3 spans 13 residues. CDR3 protein: CASSLAGQDTQYF. The CDR3 region has the DNA TGTGCCAGCAGCTTGGCAGGCCAAGATACGCAGTATTTT.

The rearrangement uses TRBV5-6 and TRBJ2-3, with 9 nucleotides matching TRBD1. Germline CDR1 SGHDT, CDR2 YYEEEE. The CDR3 has 15 residues. Losses at the gene ends were 0 bases for V and 5 bases for J; bases not matched to a gene: 4. Written as DNA, the CDR3 is TGTGCCAGCAGCTTGGTACAGGGGGCTCGAGATACGCAGTATTTT. Translated: CASSLVQGARDTQYF.

The gene calls are TRBV19 and TRBJ2-5; 7 positions agree with TRBD1. CDR1 is LNHDA, CDR2 SQIVND, per germline (reference sequence). The CDR3 has 12 residues. The junction had 1 base not matched to a gene; V was cut back by 7 bases and J by 2 bases. Written as DNA, the CDR3 is TGTGCCAGTACGGGACAGCAAGAGACCCAGTACTTC. As protein: CASTGQQETQYF.

V is TRBV6-5 and J is TRBJ1-2, with 8 bases fitting TRBD1. The CDR3 has 14 residues. The germline CDR1 and CDR2 sequences are MNHEY and SVGAGI. The V and J ends lost 6 bases and 4 bases, in that order; junction bases with no gene match: 7. CDR3 sequence: CASSTTGVGYGYTF. The CDR3 DNA sequence: TGTGCCAGCAGCACGACAGGGGTTGGCTATGGCTACACCTTC.

V is TRBV5-1 and J is TRBJ1-6; no definite D call. This CDR3 has 15 residues. The V end lost 4 bases, the J end lost 7 bases, and 15 bases lay between the germline ends. In germline, CDR1 is SGHRS, CDR2 YFSETQ. DNA for the CDR3: TGCGCCAGCAGCGTTGACGGGGTGGGCAATTCACCCCTCCACTTT. It codes for CASSVDGVGNSPLHF.

In DNA, the CDR3 is TGTGCCAGCAGTTTATCAGACAGAACCGAGCAGTACGTC. It encodes CASSLSDRTEQYV. The gene calls are TRBV27 and TRBJ2-7; D may be TRBD1 (5 bases). The CDR3 is made up of 13 amino acids. Trimming removed 0 bases from V and 6 bases from J, with 9 bases in between. Per germline, CDR1 MNHEY and CDR2 SMNVEV (reference sequence).

This rearrangement joins TRBV4-2 to TRBJ2-1; 12 nucleotides match TRBD2. V lost 0 bases, J lost 10 bases, and 7 bases stayed unmatched. Germline values: CDR1 LGHNA, CDR2 YNFKEQ. The CDR3 runs 16 residues. The CDR3 DNA is TGTGCCAGCAGCCAAGAATCTAGCGGGGGGGCGGGGGAGCAGTTCTTC. Translation: CASSQESSGGAGEQFF.

The chain employs TRBV7-9 and TRBJ1-1; the match to TRBD1 covers 8 bases. Germline V gene sequence: CDR1 SEHNR, CDR2 FQNEAQ (reference sequence). There are 14 residues in the CDR3. The ends lost 2 bases at V and 4 bases at J; junction bases unmatched: 3. As DNA, the CDR3 is TGTGCCAGCAGCTTATTCACAGGGGGCACTGAAGCTTTCTTT. This translates into CASSLFTGGTEAFF.

CDR3: CASSLGVMHGTFTDTQYF. Here the CDR3 DNA reads TGCGCCAGCAGCTTGGGAGTTATGCATGGGACTTTCACAGATACGCAGTATTTT. The J gene is TRBJ2-3, the V gene TRBV5-1, with D maybe TRBD2 (6 bases). Germline V gene sequence: CDR1 SGHRS, CDR2 YFSETQ. Trimming removed 0 bases at V and 2 bases at J, with 19 bases between. The CDR3 extends over 18 amino acids.

DNA for the CDR3: TGTGCCAGCAGCTACCAGGGGACAGGGTGGAATGAGCAGTTCTTC. Translating gives CASSYQGTGWNEQFF. The V call is TRBV7-9, the J call TRBJ2-1, with 9 bases matching TRBD1. Looked up from germline, CDR1 is SEHNR and CDR2 is FQNEAQ (reference sequence). The V gene end was trimmed by 4 bases and the J gene end by 7 bases; junction bases not matched to a gene: 8. The CDR3 is 15 residues long.

V and J are TRBV28 and TRBJ2-5, with TRBD2 identical over 8 bases. This CDR3 is 14 amino acids long. J gave up 2 bases and V 5 bases, and 4 bases lay outside the gene matches. Germline CDR1 is MDHEN and CDR2 is SYDVKM. CDR3 sequence: CASSQTSEQETQYF. CDR3 nucleotide sequence: TGTGCCAGCAGTCAGACTAGCGAGCAAGAGACCCAGTACTTC.

The chain links TRBV28 to TRBJ2-7; 10 bases map to TRBD1. Trimming cost V 3 bases and J 2 bases; bases outside gene matches: 16. Germline CDR1 and CDR2: MDHEN and SYDVKM. There are 19 residues in the CDR3. DNA of the CDR3: TGTGCCAGCAGTTTGACCCTAGTGACAGGGGGGACAGGGGCCTACGAGCAGTACGTC. This sequence encodes CASSLTLVTGGTGAYEQYV.

This sequence joins TRBV4-3 and TRBJ2-7; 9 bases are shared with TRBD2. Germline lookup yields CDR1 LGHNA and CDR2 YSLEER. This CDR3 region has 15 residues. V dropped 0 bases and J dropped 2; count of bases not matched to a gene: 2. The CDR3 region is CASSQDRTSAYEQYF. CDR3 DNA: TGCGCCAGCAGCCAAGATAGGACTAGCGCCTACGAGCAGTACTTC.

V usage is TRBV5-1 and J usage is TRBJ1-2; D uncertain. Between the trimmed V and J ends, which lost 5 bases and 0 bases, there was a span of 5 bases. This CDR3 is built from 12 residues. The germline V gene has CDR1 SGHRS and CDR2 YFSETQ. The CDR3 spells CASSAANYGYTF. As DNA, the CDR3 is TGCGCCAGCAGTGCGGCTAACTATGGCTACACCTTC.

Concerning this clone: This same CDR3 is encoded by further DNA sequences in the sample. The chain combines TRBV29-1 with TRBJ2-5, with a tentative D call TRBD1 (5 bases). With 3 bases removed from V and 5 bases from J, the gap between germline ends came to 10 bases. Germline CDR1 SQVTM, CDR2 ANQGSEA. This CDR3 is 12 amino acids long. The CDR3 sequence: CSVDRARETQYF. The CDR3 coding sequence is TGCAGCGTTGACAGGGCTCGGGAGACCCAGTACTTC.

The genes are TRBV4-2 and TRBJ2-2; TRBD2 matches 9 bases. The CDR3 has 18 amino acids. J was trimmed by 6 bases and V by 0 bases; bases with no gene match: 11. The germline V gene encodes CDR1 LGHNA and CDR2 YNFKEQ. CDR3 loop: CASSQEELASGAPGELFF. The CDR3 DNA sequence: TGTGCCAGCAGCCAAGAAGAATTGGCTAGCGGGGCCCCCGGGGAGCTGTTTTTT.

This rearrangement joins TRBV30 to TRBJ2-3; tentative D call: TRBD2 (5 bases). CDR3 length: 15 residues. Germline CDR1 GTSNPN, CDR2 SVGIG (reference sequence). Trimming removed 2 bases at V and 4 bases at J, with 16 bases between. CDR3 region: CAWSTVPLVADTQYF. CDR3 nucleotide sequence: TGTGCCTGGAGTACCGTCCCACTAGTGGCAGATACGCAGTATTTT.

The chain has TRBV29-1 and TRBJ2-5; no clear D. Trimming took 4 bases from V and 1 from J, leaving 10 bases between them. Germline-derived CDR1 and CDR2 are SQVTM and ANQGSEA. CDR3 length: 13 amino acids. The CDR3 bases are TGCAGCGTTGCCTTATGGGCCCAAGAGACCCAGTACTTC. This gives the protein CSVALWAQETQYF. The whole variable domain, filled in from reference TRBV29-1 and TRBJ2-5, reads SAVISQKPSRDICQRGTSLTIQCQVDSQVTMMFWYRQQPGQSLTLIATANQGSEATYESGFVIDKFPISRPNLTFSTLTVSNMSPEDSSIYLCSVALWAQETQYFGPGTRLLVL.